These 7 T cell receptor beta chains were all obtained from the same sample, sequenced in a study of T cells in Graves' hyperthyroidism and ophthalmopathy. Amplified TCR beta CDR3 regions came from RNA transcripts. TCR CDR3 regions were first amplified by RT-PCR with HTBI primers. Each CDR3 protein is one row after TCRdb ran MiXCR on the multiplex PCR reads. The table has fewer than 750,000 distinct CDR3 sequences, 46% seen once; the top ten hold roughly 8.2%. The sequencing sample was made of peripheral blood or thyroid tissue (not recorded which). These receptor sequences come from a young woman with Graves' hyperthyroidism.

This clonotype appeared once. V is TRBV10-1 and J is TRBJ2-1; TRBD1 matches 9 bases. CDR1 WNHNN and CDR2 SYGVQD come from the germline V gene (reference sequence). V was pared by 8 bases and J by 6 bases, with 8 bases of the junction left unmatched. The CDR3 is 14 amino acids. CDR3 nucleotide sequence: TGCGCCAGCTCCCTCGGGACAGGGTCCAATGAGCAGTTCTTC. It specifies CASSLGTGSNEQFF.

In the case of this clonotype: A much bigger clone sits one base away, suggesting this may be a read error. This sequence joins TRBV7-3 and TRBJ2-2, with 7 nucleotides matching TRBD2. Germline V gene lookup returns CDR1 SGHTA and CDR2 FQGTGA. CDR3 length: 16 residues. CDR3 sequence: CASSQAGSGRTGELFF. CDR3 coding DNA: TGCGCCAGCAGCCAAGCTGGTAGCGGGCGCACCGGGGAGCTGTTTTTT. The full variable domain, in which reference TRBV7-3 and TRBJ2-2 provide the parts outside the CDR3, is GAGVSQTPSNKVTEKGKYVELRCDPISGHTALYWYRQSLGQGPEFLIYFQGTGAADDSGLPNDRFFAVRPEGSVSTLKIQRTERGDSAVYLCASSQAGSGRTGELFFGEGSRLTVL.

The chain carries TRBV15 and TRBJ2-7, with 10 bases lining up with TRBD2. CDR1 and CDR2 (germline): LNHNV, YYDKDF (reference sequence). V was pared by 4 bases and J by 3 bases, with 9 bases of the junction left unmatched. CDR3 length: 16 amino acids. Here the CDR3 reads CATSTGLLAGFYEQYF. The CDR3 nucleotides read TGTGCCACCAGCACGGGTCTACTAGCGGGATTCTACGAGCAGTACTTC.

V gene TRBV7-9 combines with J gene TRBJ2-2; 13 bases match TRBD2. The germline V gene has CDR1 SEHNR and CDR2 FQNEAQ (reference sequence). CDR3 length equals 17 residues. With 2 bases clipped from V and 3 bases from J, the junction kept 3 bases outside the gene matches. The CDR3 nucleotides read TGTGCCAGCAGCTTAAGACTAGCGGGAGGTTACACCGGGGAGCTGTTTTTT. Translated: CASSLRLAGGYTGELFF.

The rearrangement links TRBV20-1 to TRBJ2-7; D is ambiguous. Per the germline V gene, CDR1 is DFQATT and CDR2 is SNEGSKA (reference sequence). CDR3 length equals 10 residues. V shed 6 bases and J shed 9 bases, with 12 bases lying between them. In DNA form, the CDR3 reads TGCAGTGCCCAAGGCTTTGCGCAGTACTTC. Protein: CSAQGFAQYF.

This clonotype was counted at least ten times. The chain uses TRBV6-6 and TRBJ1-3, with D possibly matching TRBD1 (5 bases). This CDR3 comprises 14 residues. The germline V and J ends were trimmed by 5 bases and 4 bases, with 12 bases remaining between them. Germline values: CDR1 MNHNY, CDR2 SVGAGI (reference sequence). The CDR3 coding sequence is TGTGCCAGCAGTGAGGGGATTGCAGGAAACACCATATATTTT. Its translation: CASSEGIAGNTIYF.

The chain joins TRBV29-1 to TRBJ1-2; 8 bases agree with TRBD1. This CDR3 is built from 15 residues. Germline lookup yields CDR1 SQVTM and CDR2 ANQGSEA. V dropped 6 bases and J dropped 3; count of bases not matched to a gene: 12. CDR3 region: CSVVRSGGHHYGYTF. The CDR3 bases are TGCAGCGTCGTGCGGTCAGGGGGCCACCACTATGGCTACACCTTC.